The 16 T cell receptor beta chains given below trace back to one sample, sequenced in a study of T cell responses to AZD1222 COVID-19 vaccine. The assay was immunoSEQ multiplex PCR, and TCRdb's table has in-frame clones only and misses some. The sample has 150,000 to 200,000 clones, around 92% seen once; the top ten hold 1.2% to 1.5%. The sequencing here drew on peripheral blood, taken on day 0 of AZD1222 vaccination. The source is an adult in good health.

The chain uses TRBV6-5 and TRBJ1-1, with D perhaps matching TRBD1 (5 bases). Germline V lookup: CDR1 MNHEY, CDR2 SVGAGI. Trimming removed 6 bases from V and 8 bases from J, with 16 bases in between. The CDR3 length is 13 residues. As DNA, the CDR3 is TGTGCCAGCAGCCTGGGGGGGGTAAAAGAAGCTTTCTTT. Encoded protein: CASSLGGVKEAFF.

This CDR3 is CASSQDLAPFNSPLHF. CDR3 coding DNA: TGTGCCAGCAGCCAAGACTTGGCCCCCTTTAATTCACCCCTCCACTTT. This sequence joins TRBV4-2 and TRBJ1-6, with D unclear. The CDR3 is 16 amino acids. Germline assignment: CDR1 LGHNA and CDR2 YNFKEQ. The V end was cut by 0 bases, the J end by 6 bases, with 12 bases between.

The chain has TRBV19 and TRBJ1-5; D is unresolved. The V and J ends lost 6 bases and 3 bases respectively, with 12 bases between them. The CDR3 spans 14 residues. Germline loops: CDR1 LNHDA, CDR2 SQIVND (reference sequence). CDR3 nucleotide sequence: TGTGCCAGTAGCCGGCAGTATCTCAATCAGCCCCAGCATTTT. Translating it yields CASSRQYLNQPQHF.

The V and J genes are TRBV30 and TRBJ1-5, with D uncertain. CDR3 length: 15 residues. Germline values: CDR1 GTSNPN, CDR2 SVGIG (reference sequence). Trimming removed 0 bases at V and 5 bases at J, with 14 bases between. CDR3 amino acids: CAWSVDGNDYQPQHF. The CDR3, as DNA: TGTGCCTGGAGTGTTGACGGGAACGACTATCAGCCCCAGCATTTT.

This chain joins TRBV15 and TRBJ1-3; a weak D match, TRBD1 (5 bases). CDR1 LNHNV and CDR2 YYDKDF come from the germline V gene (reference sequence). V was clipped by 3 bases and J by 1 base, with 7 bases between them. The CDR3 runs 14 residues. The CDR3 protein is CATSSDRSGNTIYF. The CDR3 region has the DNA TGTGCCACCAGCAGCGACAGATCTGGAAACACCATATATTTT.

V usage is TRBV19 and J usage is TRBJ1-5, with D possibly TRBD1 on 5 matching bases. The germline V and J ends were trimmed by 6 bases and 0 bases, with 9 bases remaining between them. The CDR3 consists of 14 residues. Germline assignment: CDR1 LNHDA and CDR2 SQIVND (reference sequence). The CDR3 sequence: CASSDSYSNQPQHF. The CDR3 DNA reads TGTGCCAGTAGCGACAGTTATAGCAATCAGCCCCAGCATTTT.

CDR3 bases: TGTGCCAGCTCACTAAACGCCGACAGGGTTTACCAGCCCCAGCATTTT. Encoded protein: CASSLNADRVYQPQHF. The chain has TRBV18 and TRBJ1-5, with 7 bases lining up with TRBD1. The length of the CDR3 is 16 residues. Trimming removed 4 bases from V and 7 bases from J; junction bases left unmatched: 13. The V gene's germline CDR1 is KGHSH and CDR2 LQKENI.

V is TRBV19 and J is TRBJ1-5; perhaps TRBD1 as D (6 bases). Germline V lookup: CDR1 LNHDA, CDR2 SQIVND (reference sequence). Deletions cut 7 bases from V and 3 bases from J, with 10 bases between. This CDR3 has 13 residues. In nucleotides, the CDR3 is TGTGCCAGTACTACAGGGACCAATCAGCCCCAGCATTTT. Its translation is CASTTGTNQPQHF.

The chain has TRBV19 and TRBJ1-2, with D tentatively TRBD1 (5 bases). The CDR3 spans 13 residues. Trimming left V 2 bases short and J 4 bases short, with 8 bases between. Germline CDR1 and CDR2: LNHDA and SQIVND (reference sequence). The CDR3 spells CASSIRQGYGYTF. The CDR3 region has the DNA TGTGCCAGTAGTATACGGCAGGGCTATGGCTACACCTTC.

The chain couples TRBV2 to TRBJ2-3; unclear D gene. The CDR3 is 11 amino acids. Trimming took 5 bases from V and 6 from J, leaving 6 bases between them. CDR1 is SNHLY, CDR2 FYNNEI, per germline. CDR3 nucleotide sequence: TGTGCCAGCAGTCCCCAGGATACGCAGTATTTT. Protein: CASSPQDTQYF.

The gene calls are TRBV7-2 and TRBJ1-3, with 8 bases that match TRBD1. The germline CDR1 and CDR2 sequences are SGHTA and FQGNSA. The CDR3 is 17 amino acids. With V trimmed by 5 bases and J by 3 bases, 12 bases remained unmatched. The CDR3 sequence is CASSARQGWNVGNTIYF. Written as DNA, the CDR3 is TGTGCCAGCAGCGCCCGACAGGGGTGGAATGTTGGAAACACCATATATTTT.

The V and J genes are TRBV30 and TRBJ1-2, with 8 bases lining up with TRBD1. The germline V gene encodes CDR1 GTSNPN and CDR2 SVGIG (reference sequence). This CDR3 has 15 residues. V gave up 4 bases and J gave up 4 bases; unmatched junction bases: 11. The CDR3 nucleotides are TGTGCCTGGAAGTTGCTGACAGGGGAAAGCTATGGCTACACCTTC. Translation gives CAWKLLTGESYGYTF.

This chain links TRBV2 with TRBJ2-7; perhaps D is TRBD1 or TRBD2 (5 bases each). The CDR3 spans 17 residues. In germline, CDR1 is SNHLY, CDR2 FYNNEI. Deletions cut 5 bases from V and 3 bases from J, with 23 bases between. The CDR3 loop is CASSSSRDVREFYEQYF. CDR3 nucleotide sequence: TGTGCCAGCAGTTCTTCCCGGGACGTGAGGGAGTTCTACGAGCAGTACTTC.

V gene TRBV7-2 combines with J gene TRBJ1-3, with D unclear. V was clipped by 4 bases and J by 2 bases, with 18 bases between them. In germline, CDR1 is SGHTA, CDR2 FQGNSA. This CDR3 comprises 17 residues. For the CDR3, the DNA is TGTGCCAGCAGCTCACCCGACCGGACCGTTCCTGGAAACACCATATATTTT. Its protein is CASSSPDRTVPGNTIYF. Full variable domain (missing parts from reference TRBV7-2 and TRBJ1-3): GAGVSQSPSNKVTEKGKDVELRCDPISGHTALYWYRQSLGQGLEFLIYFQGNSAPDKSGLPSDRFSAERTGGSVSTLTIQRTQQEDSAVYLCASSSPDRTVPGNTIYFGEGSWLTVV.

The chain links TRBV4-2 to TRBJ2-2; D not resolved. Germline V CDR1 and CDR2: LGHNA, YNFKEQ. V shed 1 base and J shed 6 bases, with 9 bases lying between them. The CDR3 consists of 14 residues. CDR3 sequence (DNA): TGTGCCAGCAGCCAAGTGTTGTTTCCCGGGGAGCTGTTTTTT. Translating it yields CASSQVLFPGELFF.

The J gene is TRBJ1-2, the V gene TRBV4-1, with D possibly matching TRBD1 (5 bases). The germline gives CDR1 MGHRA, CDR2 YSYEKL. The CDR3 extends over 17 amino acids. Trimming stripped 1 base from V and 1 base from J, with 16 bases between. The CDR3 DNA is TGCGCCAGCAGCCAAGGATACGGGACGGAGATTAACTATGGCTACACCTTC. Amino acid sequence: CASSQGYGTEINYGYTF.